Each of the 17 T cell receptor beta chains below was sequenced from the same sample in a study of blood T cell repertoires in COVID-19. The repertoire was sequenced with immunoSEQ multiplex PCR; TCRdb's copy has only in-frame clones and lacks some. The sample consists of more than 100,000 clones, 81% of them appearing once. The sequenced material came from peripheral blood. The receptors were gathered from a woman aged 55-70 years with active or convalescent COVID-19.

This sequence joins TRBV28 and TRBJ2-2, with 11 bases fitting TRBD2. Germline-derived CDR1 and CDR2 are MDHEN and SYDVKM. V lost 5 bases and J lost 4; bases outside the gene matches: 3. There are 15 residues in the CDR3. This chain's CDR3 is CASSIAGGPTGELFF. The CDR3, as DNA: TGTGCCAGCAGTATAGCGGGGGGGCCCACCGGGGAGCTGTTTTTT.

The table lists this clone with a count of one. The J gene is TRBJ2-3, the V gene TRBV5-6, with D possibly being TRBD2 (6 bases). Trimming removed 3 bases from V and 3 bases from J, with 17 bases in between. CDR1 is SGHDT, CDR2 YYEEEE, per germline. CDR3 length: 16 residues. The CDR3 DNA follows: TGTGCCAGCAGCTCCCCGGGGGAGCGAAAGACAGATACGCAGTATTTT. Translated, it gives CASSSPGERKTDTQYF.

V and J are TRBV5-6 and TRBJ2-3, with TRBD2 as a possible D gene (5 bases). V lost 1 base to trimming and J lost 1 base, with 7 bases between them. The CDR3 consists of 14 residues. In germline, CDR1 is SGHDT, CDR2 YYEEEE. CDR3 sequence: CASSLRRGTDTQYF. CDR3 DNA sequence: TGTGCCAGCAGCTTGCGGCGGGGCACAGATACGCAGTATTTT.

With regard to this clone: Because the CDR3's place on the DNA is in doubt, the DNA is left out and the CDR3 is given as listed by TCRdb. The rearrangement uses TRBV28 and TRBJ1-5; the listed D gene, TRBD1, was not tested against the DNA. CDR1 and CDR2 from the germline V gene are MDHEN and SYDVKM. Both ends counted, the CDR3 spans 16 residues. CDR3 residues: CASILARLSGNQPQHF.

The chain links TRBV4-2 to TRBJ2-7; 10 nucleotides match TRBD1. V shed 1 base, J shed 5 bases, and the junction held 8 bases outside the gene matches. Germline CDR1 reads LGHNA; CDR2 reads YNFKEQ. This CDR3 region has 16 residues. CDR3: CASSQVPGQGFNEQYF. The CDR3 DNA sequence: TGTGCCAGCAGCCAAGTACCGGGACAGGGGTTCAACGAGCAGTACTTC.

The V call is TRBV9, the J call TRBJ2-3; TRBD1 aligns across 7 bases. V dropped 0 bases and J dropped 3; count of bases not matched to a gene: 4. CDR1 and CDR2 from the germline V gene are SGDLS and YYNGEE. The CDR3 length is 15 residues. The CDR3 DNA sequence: TGTGCCAGCAGCGTAGGCGGACAGGAGACAGATACGCAGTATTTT. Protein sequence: CASSVGGQETDTQYF.

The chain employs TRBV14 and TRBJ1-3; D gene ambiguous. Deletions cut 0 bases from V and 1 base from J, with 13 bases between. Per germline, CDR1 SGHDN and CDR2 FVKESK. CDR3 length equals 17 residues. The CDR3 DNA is TGTGCCAGCAGCCAAGATTGGGCCAGCTCTTCTGGAAACACCATATATTTT. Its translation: CASSQDWASSSGNTIYF. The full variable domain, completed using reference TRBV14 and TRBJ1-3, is EAGVTQFPSHSVIEKGQTVTLRCDPISGHDNLYWYRRVMGKEIKFLLHFVKESKQDESGMPNNRFLAERTGGTYSTLKVQPAELEDSGVYFCASSQDWASSSGNTIYFGEGSWLTVV.

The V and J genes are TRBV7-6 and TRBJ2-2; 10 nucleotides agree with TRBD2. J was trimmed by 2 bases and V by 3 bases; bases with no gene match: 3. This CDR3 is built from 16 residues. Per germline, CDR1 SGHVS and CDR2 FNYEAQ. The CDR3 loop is CASSLVAGGNTGELFF. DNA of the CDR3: TGTGCCAGCAGCTTGGTAGCGGGAGGAAACACCGGGGAGCTGTTTTTT. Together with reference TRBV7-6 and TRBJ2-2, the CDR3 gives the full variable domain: GAGVSQSPRYKVTKRGQDVALRCDPISGHVSLYWYRQALGQGPEFLTYFNYEAQQDKSGLPNDRFSAERPEGSISTLTIQRTEQRDSAMYRCASSLVAGGNTGELFFGEGSRLTVL.

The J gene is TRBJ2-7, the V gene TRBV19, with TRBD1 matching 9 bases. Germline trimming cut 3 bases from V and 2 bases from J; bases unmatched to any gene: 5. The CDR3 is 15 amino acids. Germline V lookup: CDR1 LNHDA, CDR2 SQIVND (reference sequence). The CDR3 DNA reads TGTGCCAGTAGTATTGGGACAGGGTCCACCTACGAGCAGTACTTC. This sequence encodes CASSIGTGSTYEQYF.

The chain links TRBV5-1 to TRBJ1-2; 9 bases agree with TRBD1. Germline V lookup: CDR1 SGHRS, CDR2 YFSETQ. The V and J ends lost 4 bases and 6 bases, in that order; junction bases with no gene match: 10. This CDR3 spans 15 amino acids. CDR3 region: CASSINRGRRDGYTF. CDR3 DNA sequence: TGCGCCAGCAGCATCAACAGGGGGCGCCGGGATGGCTACACCTTC.

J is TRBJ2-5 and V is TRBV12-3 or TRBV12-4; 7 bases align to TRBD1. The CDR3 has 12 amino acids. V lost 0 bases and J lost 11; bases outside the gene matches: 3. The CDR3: CASSLAGGRQYF. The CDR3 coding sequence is TGTGCCAGCAGTTTAGCAGGGGGCCGGCAGTACTTC.

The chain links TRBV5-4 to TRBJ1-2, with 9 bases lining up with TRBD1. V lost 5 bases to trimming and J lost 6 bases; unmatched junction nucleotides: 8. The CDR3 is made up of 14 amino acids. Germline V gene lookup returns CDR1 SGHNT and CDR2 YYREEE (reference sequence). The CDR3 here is CASSPTGGRDGYTF. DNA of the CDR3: TGTGCCAGCAGTCCAACAGGGGGCCGAGATGGCTACACCTTC.

This chain's CDR3 is CASSKILSDWDRDYRINEKLFF. The CDR3 DNA is TGTGCCAGCAGCAAAATACTTTCCGACTGGGACAGGGATTATAGGATTAATGAAAAACTGTTTTTT. This chain connects TRBV21-1 to TRBJ1-4; TRBD1 is the table's D call and was not checked against the DNA. TRBV21-1 is recorded as a pseudogene. The CDR3 has 22 residues.

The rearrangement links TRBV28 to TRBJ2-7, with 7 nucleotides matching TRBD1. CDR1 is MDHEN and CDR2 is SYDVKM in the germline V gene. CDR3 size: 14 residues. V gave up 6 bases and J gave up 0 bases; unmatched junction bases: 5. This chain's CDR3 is CASRLTGPSYEQYF. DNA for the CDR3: TGTGCCAGCAGACTGACAGGGCCCTCCTACGAGCAGTACTTC.

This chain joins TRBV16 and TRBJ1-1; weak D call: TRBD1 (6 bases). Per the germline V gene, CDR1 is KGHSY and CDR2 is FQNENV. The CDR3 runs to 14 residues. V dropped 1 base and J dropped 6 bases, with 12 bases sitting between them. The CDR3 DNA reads TGTGCCAGCAGCCAATTCCAACAGGGCTCTGAAGCTTTCTTT. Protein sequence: CASSQFQQGSEAFF.

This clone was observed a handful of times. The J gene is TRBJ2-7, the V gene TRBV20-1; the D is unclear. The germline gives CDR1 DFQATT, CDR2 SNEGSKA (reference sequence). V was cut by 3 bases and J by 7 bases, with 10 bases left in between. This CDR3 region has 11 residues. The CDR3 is CSASSYPEQYV. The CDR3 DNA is TGCAGTGCTAGTAGCTACCCGGAGCAGTACGTC.

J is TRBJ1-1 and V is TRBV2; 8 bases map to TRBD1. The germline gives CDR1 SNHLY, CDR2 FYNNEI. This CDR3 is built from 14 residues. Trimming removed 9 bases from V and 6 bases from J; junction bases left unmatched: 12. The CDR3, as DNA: TGTGCCAGACGGACAGGGCCCCGAACCGCTGAAGCTTTCTTT. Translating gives CARRTGPRTAEAFF.